The clone carrying this T cell receptor beta chain was picked up one time. Germline assignment: CDR1 LNHNV and CDR2 YYDKDF (reference sequence). This CDR3 has 13 amino acids. V gave up 3 bases and J gave up 5 bases, with 10 bases separating them. The sample is drawn from a study of blood T cell repertoires in COVID-19. On the study more broadly: The United States, Italy and Spain supplied acute and convalescent COVID-19 samples. The analysed material was cDNA or gDNA that came from T cells, B-cell-depleted T cells, or PBMCs.

Authors' processing steps: Estimation of nucleated cell counts relied on the amplification of reference gene primers. The table came from immunoSEQ multiplex PCR; TCRdb's copy has only in-frame clones and leaves some out. Clone size and V and J calls were adopted from that table, with D and trimming inferred from the DNA. Of a few hundred thousand clones in the sample, around 84% were seen once. The sequenced material came from peripheral blood. This chain links TRBV15 with TRBJ1-1; no definite D call. This clonotype was obtained from a man aged 55 to 70 with acute or convalescent COVID-19. For the CDR3, the DNA is TGTGCCACCAGCAGTGCCCGGGGTACTGAAGCTTTCTTT. Translated, it gives CATSSARGTEAFF.